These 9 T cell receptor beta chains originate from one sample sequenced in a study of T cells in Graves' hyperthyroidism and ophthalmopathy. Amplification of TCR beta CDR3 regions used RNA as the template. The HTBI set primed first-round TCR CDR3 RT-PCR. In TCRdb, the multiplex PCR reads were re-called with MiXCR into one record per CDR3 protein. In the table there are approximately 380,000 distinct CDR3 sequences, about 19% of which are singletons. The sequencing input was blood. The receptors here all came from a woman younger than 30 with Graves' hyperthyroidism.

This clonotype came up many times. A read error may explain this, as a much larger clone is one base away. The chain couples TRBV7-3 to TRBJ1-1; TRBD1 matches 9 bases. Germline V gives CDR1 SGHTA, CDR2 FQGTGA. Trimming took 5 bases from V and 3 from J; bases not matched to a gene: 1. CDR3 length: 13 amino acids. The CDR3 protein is CASSGDRDTEAFF. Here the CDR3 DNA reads TGTGCCAGCAGCGGGGACAGGGACACTGAAGCTTTCTTT.

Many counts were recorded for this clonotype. The CDR3 coding sequence is TGTGCCAGCAGCCCCGGGACGGGCTATGGCTACACCTTC. The encoded protein is CASSPGTGYGYTF. This sequence joins TRBV6-5 and TRBJ1-2, with D tentatively TRBD1 (5 bases). Trimming pared 6 bases from V and 4 bases from J, leaving 12 bases between. CDR3 length: 13 amino acids. Germline CDR1 MNHEY, CDR2 SVGAGI.

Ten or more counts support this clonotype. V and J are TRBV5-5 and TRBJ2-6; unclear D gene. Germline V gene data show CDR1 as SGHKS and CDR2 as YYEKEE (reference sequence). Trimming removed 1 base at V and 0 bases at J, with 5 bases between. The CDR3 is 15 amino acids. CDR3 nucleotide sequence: TGTGCCAGCAGCTTGACAGCCTCTGGGGCCAACGTCCTGACTTTC. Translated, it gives CASSLTASGANVLTF.

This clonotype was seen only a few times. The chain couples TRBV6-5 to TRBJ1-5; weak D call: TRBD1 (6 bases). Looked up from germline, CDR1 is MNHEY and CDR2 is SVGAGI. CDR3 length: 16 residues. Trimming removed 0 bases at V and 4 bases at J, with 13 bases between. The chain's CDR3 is CASSYSVTGLNQPQHF. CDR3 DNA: TGTGCCAGCAGTTACTCGGTGACAGGCCTAAATCAGCCCCAGCATTTT.

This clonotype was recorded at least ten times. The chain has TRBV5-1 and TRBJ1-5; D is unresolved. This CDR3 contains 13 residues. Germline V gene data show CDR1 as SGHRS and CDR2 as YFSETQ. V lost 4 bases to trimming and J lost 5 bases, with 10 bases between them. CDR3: CASSPEPDQPQHF. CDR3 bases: TGCGCCAGCAGCCCGGAACCAGATCAGCCCCAGCATTTT.

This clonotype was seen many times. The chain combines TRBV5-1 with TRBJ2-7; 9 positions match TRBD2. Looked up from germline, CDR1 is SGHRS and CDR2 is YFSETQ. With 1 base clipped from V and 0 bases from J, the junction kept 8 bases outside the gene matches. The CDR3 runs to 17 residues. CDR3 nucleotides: TGCGCCAGCAGCTTGACCCCCGAGCGGGGGGACTCCTACGAGCAGTACTTC. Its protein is CASSLTPERGDSYEQYF.

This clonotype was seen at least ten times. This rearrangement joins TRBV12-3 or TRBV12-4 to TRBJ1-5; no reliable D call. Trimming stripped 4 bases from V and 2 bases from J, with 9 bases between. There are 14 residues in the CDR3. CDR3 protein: CASSSRQGNQPQHF. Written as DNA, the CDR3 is TGTGCCAGCAGTTCTCGGCAGGGCAATCAGCCCCAGCATTTT.

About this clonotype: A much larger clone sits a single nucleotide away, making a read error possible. CDR3 amino acids: CASSISGRSGYTIYF. The CDR3 region has the DNA TGTGCCAGTAGTATATCAGGGCGCTCTGGATACACCATATATTTT. The gene calls are TRBV19 and TRBJ1-3, with D tentatively TRBD1 (5 bases). Germline V lookup: CDR1 LNHDA, CDR2 SQIVND (reference sequence). The CDR3 length is 15 residues. The full variable domain, in which reference TRBV19 and TRBJ1-3 provide the parts outside the CDR3, is DGGITQSPKYLFRKEGQNVTLSCEQNLNHDAMYWYRQDPGQGLRLIYYSQIVNDFQKGDIAEGYSVSREKKESFPLTVTSAQKNPTAFYLCASSISGRSGYTIYFGEGSWLTVV.

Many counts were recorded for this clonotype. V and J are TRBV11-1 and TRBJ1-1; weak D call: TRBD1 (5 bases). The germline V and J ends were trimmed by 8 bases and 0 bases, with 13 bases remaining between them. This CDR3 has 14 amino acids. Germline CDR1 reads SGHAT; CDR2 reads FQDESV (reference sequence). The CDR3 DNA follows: TGTGCCAGCGGTCACAGGTACTTGAACACTGAAGCTTTCTTT. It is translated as CASGHRYLNTEAFF.